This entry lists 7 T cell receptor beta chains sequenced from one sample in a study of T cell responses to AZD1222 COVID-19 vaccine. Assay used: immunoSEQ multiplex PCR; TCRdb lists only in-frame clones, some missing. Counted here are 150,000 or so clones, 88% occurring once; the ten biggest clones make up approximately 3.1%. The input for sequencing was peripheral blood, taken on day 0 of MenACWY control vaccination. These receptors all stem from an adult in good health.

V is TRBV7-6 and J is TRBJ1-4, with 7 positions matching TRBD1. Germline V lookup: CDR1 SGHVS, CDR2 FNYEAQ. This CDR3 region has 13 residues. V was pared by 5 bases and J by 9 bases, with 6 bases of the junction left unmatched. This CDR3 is CASSPKTGKKLFF. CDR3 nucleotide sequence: TGTGCCAGCAGCCCCAAGACAGGGAAAAAACTGTTTTTT.

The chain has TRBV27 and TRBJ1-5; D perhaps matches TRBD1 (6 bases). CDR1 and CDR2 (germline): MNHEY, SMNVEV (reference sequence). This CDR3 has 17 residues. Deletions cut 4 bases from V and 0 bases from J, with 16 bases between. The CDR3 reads CASSSKTGRISNQPQHF. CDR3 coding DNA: TGTGCCAGCAGTTCTAAGACAGGCCGAATTAGCAATCAGCCCCAGCATTTT.

The CDR3 here is CASSPKDGNTEAFF. In DNA, the CDR3 is TGTGCCAGCTCACCTAAGGACGGGAACACTGAAGCTTTCTTT. The chain uses TRBV18 and TRBJ1-1; the D is unclear. Trimming removed 3 bases from V and 1 base from J, with 9 bases in between. The germline gives CDR1 KGHSH, CDR2 LQKENI. This CDR3 is built from 14 residues. The whole variable domain, filled in from reference TRBV18 and TRBJ1-1, reads NAGVMQNPRHLVRRRGQEARLRCSPMKGHSHVYWYRQLPEEGLKFMVYLQKENIIDESGMPKERFSAEFPKEGPSILRIQQVVRGDSAAYFCASSPKDGNTEAFFGQGTRLTVV.

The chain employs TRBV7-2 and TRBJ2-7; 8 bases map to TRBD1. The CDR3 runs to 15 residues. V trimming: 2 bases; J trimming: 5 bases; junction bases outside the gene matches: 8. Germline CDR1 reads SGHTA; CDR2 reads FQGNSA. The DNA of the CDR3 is TGTGCCAGCAGCTTACAGGGGGCGCCGGTAGACGAGCAGTACTTC. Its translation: CASSLQGAPVDEQYF.

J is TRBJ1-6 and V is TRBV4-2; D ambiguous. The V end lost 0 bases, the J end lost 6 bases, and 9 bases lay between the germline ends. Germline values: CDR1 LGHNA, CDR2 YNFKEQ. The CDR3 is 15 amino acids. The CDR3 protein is CASSQEKGFNSPLHF. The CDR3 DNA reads TGTGCCAGCAGCCAAGAAAAAGGGTTTAATTCACCCCTCCACTTT.

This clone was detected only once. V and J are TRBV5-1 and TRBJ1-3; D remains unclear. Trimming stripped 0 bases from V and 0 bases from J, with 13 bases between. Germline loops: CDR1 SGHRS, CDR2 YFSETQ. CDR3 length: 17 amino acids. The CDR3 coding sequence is TGCGCCAGCAGCTTGGGGGGTCGGACGAACTCTGGAAACACCATATATTTT. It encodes CASSLGGRTNSGNTIYF.

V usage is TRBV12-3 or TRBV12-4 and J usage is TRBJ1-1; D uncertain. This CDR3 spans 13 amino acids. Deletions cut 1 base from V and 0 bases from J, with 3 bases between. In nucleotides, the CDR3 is TGTGCCAGCAGTTTAGAAATGAACACTGAAGCTTTCTTT. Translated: CASSLEMNTEAFF.